This is a list of T cell receptor beta chains from one sample in a study of T-cell reconstitution after alpha-beta-depleted transplantation in children. One entry per CDR3 protein results from TCRdb running MiXCR on the PCR reads. The sample carries about 640,000 distinct CDR3 sequences, roughly 15% recorded once. The input for sequencing was PBMCs from the stem cell graft donor, taken from the stem cell graft. These receptors were taken from a human donor who donated a stem cell graft to a child with acute myeloid leukemia. Each CDR3 is given with its conserved first and last residue. Each record gives: V gene, J gene, D gene, clone size, CDR3 DNA, CDR3 protein. The D gene is left open where the match is weak. Clone size, where shown, is once, few, many, or a class for clones that have expanded.

TRBV6-5	TRBJ1-2	TRBD1	few	TGTGCCAGCAGTTACCGTGGACAGGGGGCCTATGGCTACACCTTC	CASSYRGQGAYGYTF
TRBV18	TRBJ2-5	.	.	TGTGCCAGCTCACCACCGATGTTCCAAGAGACCCAGTACTTC	CASSPPMFQETQYF
TRBV9	TRBJ1-6	.	.	TGTGCCAGCTCTCCAGCCTATAATTCACCCCTCCACTTT	CASSPAYNSPLHF
TRBV10-3	TRBJ1-4	.	many	TGTGCCATCAGTGGGACGGGGAGTGGTGAAAAACTGTTTTTT	CAISGTGSGEKLFF
TRBV27	TRBJ2-1	.	many	TGTGCCAGCAGTGTCCGGGACACTTACAATGAGCAGTTCTTC	CASSVRDTYNEQFF
TRBV12-3/TRBV12-4	TRBJ2-1	TRBD2	many	TGTGCCAGCAGTTTTACGGGGGGAAAGTACAATGAGCAGTTCTTC	CASSFTGGKYNEQFF
TRBV15	TRBJ2-3	.	many	TGTGCCACCAGCAGAGCGGCTAGCGCGAGCACAGATACGCAGTATTTT	CATSRAASASTDTQYF
TRBV27	TRBJ1-1	.	.	TGTGCCAGCATCGGGGATAACCGGAGAGTGGCTTTCTTT	CASIGDNRRVAFF
TRBV7-6	TRBJ1-5	.	.	TGTGCCAGCAGCTTAGTAGGTGTAAGGCTGGGAATTTTCAATCAGCCCCAGCATTTT	CASSLVGVRLGIFNQPQHF
TRBV6-1	TRBJ1-1	.	few	TGTGCCAGCATGAGGAACGGCTGGGGAACTGAAGCTTTCTTT	CASMRNGWGTEAFF
TRBV7-2	TRBJ2-1	.	few	TGTGCCACCGGGCCAGTCTCCTACAATGAGCAGTTCTTC	CATGPVSYNEQFF
TRBV15	TRBJ2-5	.	many	TGTGCCACCCGCTCAGATCAAGAGACCCAGTACTTC	CATRSDQETQYF
TRBV7-2	TRBJ2-2	.	.	TGTGCCAGCAGCATATCCGGGACCGGGGAGCTGTTTTTT	CASSISGTGELFF
TRBV20-1	TRBJ2-7	TRBD2	many	TGCAGTGCTAGAGATGAACTAGCGGGGGCCGAGCAGTACTTC	CSARDELAGAEQYF
TRBV6-4	TRBJ2-4	.	many	TGTGCCAGCAGTACTCCAGGCGGGAAGGGAATCAAAAACATTCAGTACTTC	CASSTPGGKGIKNIQYF
TRBV20-1	TRBJ2-3	.	many	TGCAGTGCTAGGGCGGGGGCCACAGATACGCAGTATTTT	CSARAGATDTQYF
TRBV7-2	TRBJ2-7	TRBD2	.	TGTGCCAGCAGCAGCAGGACTAGCTCCTACGAGCAGTACTTC	CASSSRTSSYEQYF
TRBV3-1	TRBJ1-6	TRBD1	few	TGTGCCAGCAGCCAAGAGGCGACAGGGCTCTCACCCCTCCACTTT	CASSQEATGLSPLHF
TRBV4-1	TRBJ2-3	.	.	TGCGCCAGCAGCCAAATTGTTCCGGGGGCTTATAGCACAGATACGCAGTATTTT	CASSQIVPGAYSTDTQYF
TRBV7-9	TRBJ2-1	.	.	TGTGCCAGCAGCTTGCAAACGGGGGGCGATGAGCAGTTCTTC	CASSLQTGGDEQFF
TRBV6-6	TRBJ1-1	.	.	TGTGCCAGCAGTCCACGGGGGCTGGCTTTCTTT	CASSPRGLAFF
TRBV10-3	TRBJ2-3	.	.	TGTGCCACCTCAGGGACAGATACGCAGTATTTT	CATSGTDTQYF
TRBV29-1	TRBJ2-1	.	many	TGCAGCGTTGAATTCCGCGGGGGCCTTGAGCAGTTCTTC	CSVEFRGGLEQFF
TRBV20-1	TRBJ2-5	TRBD1	.	TGCAGTGCTAAAGGGGACAGGGCCACTCAAGAGACCCAGTACTTC	CSAKGDRATQETQYF
TRBV6-5	TRBJ2-2	TRBD1	many	TGTGCCAGCAGTTGGGCTCCGACAGGGGCTACGAACACCGGGGAGCTGTTTTTT	CASSWAPTGATNTGELFF
TRBV29-1	TRBJ2-5	TRBD1	.	TGCAGCGTTACCCCTCGACAGGGGGCCGGGGAGACCCAGTACTTC	CSVTPRQGAGETQYF
TRBV2	TRBJ2-7	.	.	TGTGCCAGCAGTGACGGGGTTTCCTACGAGCAGTACTTC	CASSDGVSYEQYF
TRBV7-2	TRBJ1-1	.	few	TGTGCCAGCAGCTTATTCAGGGCGAGGGGGGACACTGAAGCTTTCTTT	CASSLFRARGDTEAFF
TRBV24-1	TRBJ2-5	.	few	TGTGCCACCAGTGGAGGGGCACAAGAGACCCAGTACTTC	CATSGGAQETQYF
TRBV29-1	TRBJ2-1	TRBD2	many	TGCAGCGTAGACGGGACTAGCGGGGGAAATGAGCAGTTCTTC	CSVDGTSGGNEQFF
TRBV24-1	TRBJ2-3	TRBD2	.	TGTGCCACCAGTGACTATAGCGGGGGGCGCACAGATACGCAGTATTTT	CATSDYSGGRTDTQYF
TRBV12-3/TRBV12-4	TRBJ2-5	.	many	TGTGCCAGCAGCCCGACTGCTGAGGGGGCCCAGTACTTC	CASSPTAEGAQYF
TRBV7-2	TRBJ1-1	.	many	TGTGCCAGCAGCTTAGACGGCAGATACACTGAAGCTTTCTTT	CASSLDGRYTEAFF
TRBV12-3/TRBV12-4	TRBJ2-2	TRBD2	many	TGTGCCAGCAGTTTGGCGGATCGGGGGGTCGGGACCGGGGAGCTGTTTTTT	CASSLADRGVGTGELFF
TRBV7-9	TRBJ1-2	.	few	TGTGCCAGCAGCTTAGATCGGGAGAGGTATGGCTACACCTTC	CASSLDRERYGYTF
TRBV4-3	TRBJ1-4	.	many	TGCGCCAGCAGCCAAGTGTACGCAGGGGTGGAAGAAAAACTGTTTTTT	CASSQVYAGVEEKLFF
TRBV4-3	TRBJ2-1	TRBD1	few	TGCGCCAGCAGCCGAGAAGGACAGGGGTCTCCTGGGGAGCAGTTCTTC	CASSREGQGSPGEQFF
TRBV20-1	TRBJ1-3	.	many	TGCAGTGCTAAAACAGGGCTTAGATCTGGAAACACCATATATTTT	CSAKTGLRSGNTIYF
TRBV10-3	TRBJ1-5	TRBD1	.	TGTGCCACGGGGACAGGAATAAGCAATCAGCCCCAGCATTTT	CATGTGISNQPQHF
TRBV20-1	TRBJ1-5	.	many	TGCAGTGCGCCGGCGGGGGTTAGGAGCAATCAGCCCCAGCATTTT	CSAPAGVRSNQPQHF
TRBV9	TRBJ1-3	.	many	TGTGCCAGCAGCGCCGCCGGGGCGAACTCTGGAAACACCATATATTTT	CASSAAGANSGNTIYF
TRBV20-1	TRBJ2-3	TRBD2	many	TGCAGTGCTAGATCACGGGGGGTAGTCGGAGATACGCAGTATTTT	CSARSRGVVGDTQYF
TRBV7-3	TRBJ2-2	.	.	TGTGCCAGCAGCTTAGGGCGGGCGGCTTCCGGGGAGCTGTTTTTT	CASSLGRAASGELFF
TRBV30	TRBJ2-7	TRBD1	.	TGTGCCTGGAGTAAGGCGGACAGGAGAGGTTACGAGCAGTACTTC	CAWSKADRRGYEQYF
TRBV5-1	TRBJ2-1	.	.	TGCGCCAGCAGCTCCGAGAGGGGGAATGGGCCCTACAATGAGCAGTTCTTC	CASSSERGNGPYNEQFF
TRBV20-1	TRBJ2-7	TRBD1	many	TGCAGTGCTAGCGGACAGGGAGGTCCCTACGAGCAGTACTTC	CSASGQGGPYEQYF
TRBV29-1	TRBJ2-2	.	many	TGCAGCGTTGAAGGGACAGCGAACACCGGGGAGCTGTTTTTT	CSVEGTANTGELFF